This T cell receptor (beta chain) was profiled in a study of CD8 T cells in ankylosing spondylitis (dated by TCRdb to the late 2010s). For context, the study as a whole: T cell receptor beta repertoires were profiled in healthy donors and ankylosing spondylitis patients so that disease-linked TCR variants could be found. Peripheral blood was sampled, and synovial fluid was also collected from ankylosing spondylitis patients. The whole study cohort included 85 to 120 healthy donors and around 25 ankylosing spondylitis patients. The research as a whole found: Blood from ankylosing spondylitis patients appeared to be characterized by a TCR beta motif composed of 7 to 9 highly homologous amino acid variants. The disease-linked clones were reported to be significantly enriched in matched synovial fluid samples from ankylosing spondylitis patients. Some TCR beta motif variants had previously been reported in synovial fluid and blood of reactive arthritis patients, which suggested common disease-initiation mechanisms. In peripheral blood, the disease-linked clones were found at relatively low frequencies and had a CD8+ phenotype.

Reads for this sample came from an Illumina HiSeq 2500. TCR beta libraries were prepared by quantitative 5'-RACE with molecular barcodes. The authors processed their data as follows. Disease-linked TCR variants were identified with a new computational method built on a probabilistic model of VDJ rearrangement. TCRdb reran the public reads through fastp at Q25 and MiXCR, keeping productive beta chains. Each record represents a unique CDR3 protein, reported with the most common genes and DNA among its rows. The V and J calls were not made by the authors but by TCRdb's processing. This sample holds 210,000 or so distinct CDR3 sequences; 20% to 30% were observed only once. Approximately 6.6% of the sample is taken by the ten largest. As concerns this clonotype: Its antigen remains unidentified. No much larger clone exists at a distance of one base, and base qualities are not known.

The CDR3 goes from the cysteine to the phenylalanine over 14 residues. Of all the DNA, just the CDR3 is kept, 42 bases in frame from base 1. V sheds 1 base and J sheds 2 bases, leaving 7 bases between their ends. The germline V gene specifies SNHLY as CDR1 and FYNNEI as CDR2. In this chain, TRBV2 is recombined with TRBJ2-3; the D gene is perhaps TRBD2, on 5 matching bases. The sequence derives from a male donor with ankylosing spondylitis or in good health (not recorded which). The sample was blood, either unsorted or a sorted T cell fraction (not recorded which). The CDR3 reads as follows: CASSEVALTDTQYF. The sequenced DNA is TGTGCCAGCAGTGAAGTAGCGCTCACAGATACGCAGTATTTT. This CDR3, with the reference TRBV2 and TRBJ2-3 proteins standing in past its ends, gives the full variable domain EPEVTQTPSHQVTQMGQEVILRCVPISNHLYFYWYRQILGQKVEFLVSFYNNEISEKSEIFDDQFSVERPDGSNFTLKIRSTKLEDSAMYFCASSEVALTDTQYFGPGTRLTVL.